The rows below give T cell receptor beta chains drawn from one sample of a study of lymphopenia after photon versus proton radiotherapy. Generated by immunoSEQ multiplex PCR, the TCRdb table keeps only in-frame clones and is missing some. The data show some 70,000 clones, with over 80% seen just once and approximately 11% held by the top ten. The sample in question was peripheral blood, obtained from a patient treated with proton-based radiotherapy. These receptors originate from a man at least 80 years old with esophageal cancer. The CDR3 runs from the conserved cysteine through the conserved F or W.

v_gene	j_gene	CDR3aa
TRBV19	TRBJ2-5	CASSSQAGGLETQYF
TRBV7-2	TRBJ1-2	CASSLRAANYGYTF
TRBV5-6	TRBJ1-2	CASSLANRAGYGYTF
TRBV6-5	TRBJ2-3	CASSYGTSSTDTQYF
TRBV23-1	TRBJ1-1	CASSQSRRQNTGAFF
TRBV6-1	TRBJ2-7	CASSESAGGPYEQYF
TRBV27	TRBJ1-6	CASSLSRSSPLHF
TRBV9	TRBJ2-5	CASSGGYQETQYF
TRBV5-1	TRBJ1-1	CASSRHTSGQPSNTEAFF
TRBV12-5	TRBJ1-5	CASGSFPGQPIDQPQHF
TRBV5-6	TRBJ1-2	CASSRGQINYGYTF
TRBV5-4	TRBJ2-7	CASSLDGGRARRQYF
TRBV10-3	TRBJ2-7	CAISASVLGEQYF
TRBV19	TRBJ2-7	CASSLNGRNSYEQYF
TRBV5-6	TRBJ1-1	CASSLGHGTEAFF
TRBV7-2	TRBJ2-2	CASRDRGQVGELFF
TRBV7-9	TRBJ2-7	CASSSAYEQYF
TRBV13	TRBJ1-4	CASSSRTDRLSEKLFF
TRBV7-9	TRBJ1-6	CASSLQGSYNSPLHF
TRBV7-3	TRBJ2-3	CASSLMGGTDTQYF
TRBV29-1	TRBJ1-2	CSVDSGVTGSGYTF
TRBV30	TRBJ1-2	CAWSVQVGYTF
TRBV10-3	TRBJ2-7	CAISEKREQYF
TRBV7-9	TRBJ1-4	CASSDGAIGLEKLFF
TRBV7-9	TRBJ1-1	CASSLGREAFF
TRBV12-5	TRBJ2-1	CASGLVINRGSYNEQFF
TRBV28	TRBJ1-5	CASSFQVRGPQHF
TRBV7-9	TRBJ2-7	CASSLGPGGSGEQYF
TRBV5-6	TRBJ2-7	CASSSPSSGLYEQYF
TRBV5-4	TRBJ1-1	CASSLEHGDRGAFF
TRBV6-5	TRBJ1-2	CASSYTDRGYGYTF
TRBV5-1	TRBJ2-3	CASSVDGGLDTQYF
TRBV7-2	TRBJ1-2	CASSLAPPSAGYTF
TRBV7-9	TRBJ1-1	CASGQYSATEAFF
TRBV5-6	TRBJ1-2	CASSLRAAVGYTF
TRBV6-1	TRBJ2-2	CASSQGGPGELFF
TRBV19	TRBJ2-5	CASSPLGQGEETQYF
TRBV2	TRBJ1-1	CASRRDRAATTEAFF
TRBV7-2	TRBJ1-2	CASSPDRDRHNYGYTF
TRBV7-9	TRBJ2-2	CASSRTSGNTGELFF
TRBV19	TRBJ2-7	CASTPGAWGYEQYF
TRBV6-1	TRBJ1-5	CASRGGDWVNQPQHF
TRBV29-1	TRBJ2-7	CSVDIPLAGVYEQYF
TRBV6-1	TRBJ1-2	CASSEQPNYGYTF
TRBV9	TRBJ2-3	CASSVTSGGAGDTQYF
TRBV9	TRBJ1-2	CASSLYRGGYTF
TRBV5-1	TRBJ2-1	CASSLVIEGREEQFF
TRBV5-1	TRBJ2-5	CASSTPSSGQETQYF
TRBV15	TRBJ2-2	CATSTGQNTGELFF
TRBV5-1	TRBJ1-1	CASSLVGDEAFF